The 10 T cell receptor beta chains presented below share a single source sample, sequenced in a study of CD8 T cells in Susac syndrome. The RNA, roughly 0.5 to 1 ug, was put through reverse transcription using random hexamers. One entry per CDR3 protein results from TCRdb running MiXCR on the immunoSEQ multiplex PCR reads. This sample carries approximately 180,000 distinct CDR3 sequences, more than 90% of them seen once, and the ten largest clones take around 0.093%. Input material: CD4+ T cells from PBMCs. The receptors shown here come from a human donor with multiple sclerosis.

J is TRBJ1-5 and V is TRBV4-2; D remains ambiguous. V was trimmed by 0 bases and J by 5 bases, leaving 14 bases between them. Germline V CDR1 and CDR2: LGHNA, YNFKEQ. This CDR3 comprises 16 residues. DNA of the CDR3: TGTGCCAGCAGCCAAGATGGTTCAGGAGAAGATCAGCCCCAGCATTTT. Translation: CASSQDGSGEDQPQHF.

J is TRBJ2-2 and V is TRBV28, with 7 bases fitting TRBD1. The CDR3 covers 16 residues. CDR1 and CDR2 from the germline V gene are MDHEN and SYDVKM. V was pared by 4 bases and J by 0 bases, with 5 bases of the junction left unmatched. CDR3 loop: CASSYLTGSNTGELFF. DNA for the CDR3: TGTGCCAGCAGTTACTTGACAGGGTCGAACACCGGGGAGCTGTTTTTT.

The chain combines TRBV29-1 with TRBJ2-1, with D perhaps given as TRBD1 or TRBD2 (7 bases each). Germline values: CDR1 SQVTM, CDR2 ANQGSEA. Trimming took 7 bases from V and 5 from J, leaving 18 bases between them. The CDR3 has 14 amino acids. The CDR3 protein is CSGEGTATDNEQFF. The CDR3 DNA reads as TGCAGCGGGGAGGGGACAGCAACCGACAATGAGCAGTTCTTC.

This chain links TRBV2 with TRBJ2-7, with unresolved D. CDR1 SNHLY and CDR2 FYNNEI come from the germline V gene. V was trimmed by 11 bases and J by 0 bases, leaving 8 bases between them. CDR3 length: 11 residues. CDR3 sequence (DNA): TGTGCCTCCAAACTCTCCTACGAGCAGTACTTC. Its protein is CASKLSYEQYF.

This rearrangement joins TRBV19 to TRBJ1-2; 9 nucleotides agree with TRBD1. Germline CDR1 and CDR2: LNHDA and SQIVND (reference sequence). The CDR3 consists of 15 residues. With 7 bases clipped from V and 5 bases from J, the junction kept 11 bases outside the gene matches. The CDR3 here is CASMDRGGNSYGYTF. The CDR3 coding sequence is TGTGCCAGTATGGACAGGGGCGGCAATAGTTATGGCTACACCTTC.

J is TRBJ2-3 and V is TRBV3-1; D unresolved. CDR1 and CDR2 from the germline V gene are LGHDT and YNNKEL (reference sequence). The CDR3 spans 12 residues. Trimming stripped 1 base from V and 14 bases from J, with 13 bases between. The DNA for the CDR3 is TGTGCCAGCAGCCAAGCCAGGACGGCGAGGTATTTT. Protein: CASSQARTARYF.

The table lists this clonotype with a few counts. V gene TRBV4-3 combines with J gene TRBJ1-1, with unresolved D. V lost 1 base to trimming and J lost 0 bases, with 6 bases between them. The CDR3 runs to 14 residues. Germline values: CDR1 LGHNA, CDR2 YSLEER. CDR3 sequence (DNA): TGCGCCAGCAGCCAAGCAGTTTTGAACACTGAAGCTTTCTTT. It codes for CASSQAVLNTEAFF.

This rearrangement joins TRBV30 to TRBJ1-1, with D perhaps TRBD1 (6 bases). Germline V gives CDR1 GTSNPN, CDR2 SVGIG (reference sequence). V was clipped by 4 bases and J by 1 base, with 10 bases between them. This CDR3 has 13 residues. In nucleotides, the CDR3 is TGTGCCTGGACCCCACAGGGGAACACTGAAGCTTTCTTT. Translating gives CAWTPQGNTEAFF.

The rearrangement joins TRBV7-9 to TRBJ1-6; 7 bases agree with TRBD1. This CDR3 region has 15 residues. Germline lookup yields CDR1 SEHNR and CDR2 FQNEAQ (reference sequence). Trimming removed 5 bases from V and 7 bases from J; junction bases left unmatched: 8. The CDR3 DNA reads TGTGCCAGCAGCAAAGGGGGACAGCCGAATTCACCCCTCCACTTT. Translation gives CASSKGGQPNSPLHF.

The CDR3 reads CASSQSPGAGELFF. As DNA, the CDR3 is TGTGCCAGCAGCCAATCCCCGGGGGCCGGGGAGCTGTTTTTT. This chain uses TRBV3-1 with TRBJ2-2; tentative D call: TRBD2 (6 bases). This CDR3 comprises 14 residues. Germline CDR1 LGHDT, CDR2 YNNKEL (reference sequence). The V end lost 2 bases, the J end lost 6 bases, and 10 bases lay between the germline ends.